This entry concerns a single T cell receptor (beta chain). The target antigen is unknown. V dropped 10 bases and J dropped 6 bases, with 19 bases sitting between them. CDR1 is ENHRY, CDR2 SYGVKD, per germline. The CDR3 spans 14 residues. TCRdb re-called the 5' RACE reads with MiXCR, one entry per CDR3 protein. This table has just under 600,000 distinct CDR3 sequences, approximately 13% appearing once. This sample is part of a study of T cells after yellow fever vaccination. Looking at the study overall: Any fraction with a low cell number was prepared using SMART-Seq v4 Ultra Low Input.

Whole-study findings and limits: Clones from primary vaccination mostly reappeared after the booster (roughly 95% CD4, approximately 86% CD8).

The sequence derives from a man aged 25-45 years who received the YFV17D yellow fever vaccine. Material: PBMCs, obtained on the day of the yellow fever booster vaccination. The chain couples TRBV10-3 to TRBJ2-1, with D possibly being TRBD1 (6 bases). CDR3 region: CATDLGAGRNEQFF. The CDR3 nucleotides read TGTGCCACCGATTTGGGGGCTGGGCGCAATGAGCAGTTCTTC.